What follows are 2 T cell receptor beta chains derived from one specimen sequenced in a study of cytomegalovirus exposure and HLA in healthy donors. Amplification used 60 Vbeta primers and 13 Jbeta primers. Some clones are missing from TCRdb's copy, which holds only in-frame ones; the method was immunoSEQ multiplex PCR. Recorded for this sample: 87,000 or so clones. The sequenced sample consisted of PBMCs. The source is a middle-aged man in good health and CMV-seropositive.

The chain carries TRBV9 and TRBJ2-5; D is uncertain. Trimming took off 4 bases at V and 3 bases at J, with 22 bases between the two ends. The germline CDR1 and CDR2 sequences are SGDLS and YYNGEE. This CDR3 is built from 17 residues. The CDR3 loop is CASSPTSGAFAEETQYF. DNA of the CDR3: TGTGCCAGCAGCCCTACATCTGGAGCGTTCGCTGAAGAGACCCAGTACTTC.

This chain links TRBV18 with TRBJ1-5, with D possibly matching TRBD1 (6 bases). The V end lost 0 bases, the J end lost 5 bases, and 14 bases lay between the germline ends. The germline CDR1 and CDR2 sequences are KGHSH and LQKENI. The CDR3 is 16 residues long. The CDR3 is CASSPPERGGDQPQHF. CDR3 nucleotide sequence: TGTGCCAGCTCACCACCGGAACGAGGGGGAGATCAGCCCCAGCATTTT.